Sequencing of this T cell receptor (beta chain) was carried out in a study of identical twins. Study findings and constraints: Weaker excess twin sharing was observed in beta out-of-frame sequences.

This clonotype was counted only a few times. Its antigen remains unidentified. The junction does not match germline at one end; this may be a read error. The CDR3 is 13 amino acids. CDR1 and CDR2 (germline): LGHNA, YSLEER. From the 5' RACE reads, TCRdb called clonotypes with MiXCR, one entry per CDR3 protein. The table shows about 500,000 distinct CDR3 sequences, with roughly an eighth occurring only once. The same sample was also studied in work on yellow fever vaccine responses in identical twins.

This receptor was taken from a woman under 30 in good health. V and J are TRBV4-3 and TRBJ2-7; 7 positions agree with TRBD1. Sequencing was carried out using CD4+ T cells sorted from blood. CDR3 protein: CASSQARGLEQYF. As DNA, the CDR3 is TGCGCCAGCAGTCAAGCAAGGGGGCTCGAGCAGTACTTC.